These 2 T cell receptor beta chains came from one sample sequenced in a study of cytomegalovirus exposure and HLA in healthy donors. Researchers ran the PCR with 60 Vbeta and 13 Jbeta primers. This table comes from immunoSEQ multiplex PCR, and its TCRdb copy is limited to in-frame clones, with some not included. The table lists some 200,000 clones, about 81% of them singletons, with approximately 0.74% in the top ten. The sequenced sample consisted of PBMCs. The receptors come from a woman between 18 and 29 years old in good health and CMV-seronegative.

This clone is a singleton in its sample. The chain employs TRBV27 and TRBJ2-7; maybe TRBD2 (5 bases). Germline V lookup: CDR1 MNHEY, CDR2 SMNVEV (reference sequence). The CDR3 runs 15 residues. V shed 0 bases and J shed 6 bases, with 15 bases lying between them. The CDR3 region is CASSLSGGLKSEQYF. CDR3 bases: TGTGCCAGCAGTTTATCGGGCGGGCTAAAGTCCGAGCAGTACTTC.

The V call is TRBV4-1, the J call TRBJ2-1; 13 positions agree with TRBD2. This CDR3 spans 16 amino acids. J gave up 5 bases and V 0 bases, and 1 base lay outside the gene matches. Germline assignment: CDR1 MGHRA and CDR2 YSYEKL. The CDR3 nucleotides are TGCGCCAGCAGCCAAGATGGACTAGCGGGAGACAATGAGCAGTTCTTC. It translates to CASSQDGLAGDNEQFF.